This entry describes one TCR beta chain. The specificity of this receptor is unknown. No qualities accompany the bases; no much larger clone lies one base away. Counted from cysteine to phenylalanine, this CDR3 has 14 amino acids. The CDR3 DNA has 42 bases and is translated from base 1. CDR1 and CDR2, looked up from the germline V gene (reference sequence), are SEHNR and FQNEAQ. Trimming at the junction amounts to 1 base on V and 6 bases on J, and the germline ends lie 13 bases apart. This record comes from a study of robustness of blood B and T cell sequencing (dated by TCRdb to the late 2010s). Context from the whole study: The study aimed to determine how much peripheral blood is needed to reliably characterize an individual's TCRbeta and IgG repertoires. Each of the nine to eleven independently drawn blood samples had its TCRbeta and IgG repertoires measured. As technical replicates, two replicate TCRbeta cDNA libraries were made from one shared RNA pool taken from a single 10 ml draw.

The full study reports these points: Evidence of cross-contamination, likely resulting from batch processing, was observed in one pair of TCRbeta libraries, and the UMI-sequence pairs shared between the two libraries were removed. Pooling tubes did not increase the overlap of rare TCRbeta clonotypes, which implies that much larger blood volumes would be needed to capture rare TCRbeta clonotypes. When technical replicate libraries were compared, approximately 95% of the top 10,000 TCRbeta clonotypes in one library also turned up in the other. Combining 3 or 4 tubes (roughly 29-40 ml blood) brought coverage of the top 10,000 TCRbeta clonotypes close to saturation. Immediate fractionation was required for EDTA tubes, so the use of EDTA tubes in multi-site collections was limited. The TCRbeta rarefaction curves did not fully level off, which suggests under-sequencing or many low-abundance clonotypes. The 1,000 most abundant TCRbeta clonotypes from the pooled draws were found in every single 10 ml sample.

mRNA, which captures expressed receptors, was used instead of genomic DNA for quantification of TCRbeta repertoires. Without cell sorting, buffy coat leukocytes were collected into Trizol, and RNA was extracted using the Direct-zol RNA MiniPrep Plus kit. To separate plasma, buffy coat and red blood cells, EDTA blood tubes were immediately centrifuged at 4 degrees C. Library prep was done by PCR. TCRdb lists the instrument as Illumina MiSeq. cDNA was made using SMARTScribe reverse transcriptase and a 5' template-switch oligo that added a universal priming site. The template-switch oligo carried a 12-nucleotide random unique molecular identifier (UMI) that tagged each cDNA molecule. During reverse transcription, TCRbeta transcripts were targeted using chain-specific reverse primers. Residual template-switch adapters were removed by uracil DNA glycosylase treatment, and cDNA was purified using a Qiagen MinElute kit. The first PCR ran for about 25 cycles with KAPA HiFi HotStart ReadyMix and step-out primers, divided among four 50 microliter reactions. Products of the first-round PCR were gel-purified before additional amplification. Illumina Nextera adapters were attached in a second PCR of around 8 cycles, and the libraries were then purified and pooled. For each TCRbeta molecule, the UMI barcode was captured by a 50-nucleotide 5' read. The study's own analysis went as follows. Using the MIGEC toolkit, reads were grouped by UMI into consensus reads. Final reads were produced by merging forward and reverse consensus reads with PEAR. Identical UMI-sequence pairs found in more than one library were treated as cross-sample contamination and removed by a custom decontamination script. V(D)J assignment and CDR3 extraction were performed with MIGMAP, a wrapper around IgBLAST. A TCR clonotype was defined by an identical V gene, J gene and CDR3 amino acid sequence; no sequencing was done for CDR1 and CDR2. The public reads were reanalyzed by TCRdb: fastp trimming at Q25, MiXCR alignment, in-frame beta chains only. Each CDR3 protein gets just one entry, which takes the most common genes and DNA from the rows behind it. TCRdb's processing, not the study's, gives the V and J calls here. The sample table contains 4,000 or so distinct CDR3 sequences; only one count was recorded for under 70% of them. The ten largest clones capture under 30% of the sample.

The clonotype comes from a human donor in good health. Sample: peripheral blood. The V gene is TRBV7-9 and the J gene is TRBJ2-7; the D gene cannot be resolved beyond TRBD1 or TRBD2, each matching 5 bases. The nucleotides read TGTGCCAGCAGCTTAGGTTTTCAGGGACGCGAGCAGTACTTC. It translates to CASSLGFQGREQYF.